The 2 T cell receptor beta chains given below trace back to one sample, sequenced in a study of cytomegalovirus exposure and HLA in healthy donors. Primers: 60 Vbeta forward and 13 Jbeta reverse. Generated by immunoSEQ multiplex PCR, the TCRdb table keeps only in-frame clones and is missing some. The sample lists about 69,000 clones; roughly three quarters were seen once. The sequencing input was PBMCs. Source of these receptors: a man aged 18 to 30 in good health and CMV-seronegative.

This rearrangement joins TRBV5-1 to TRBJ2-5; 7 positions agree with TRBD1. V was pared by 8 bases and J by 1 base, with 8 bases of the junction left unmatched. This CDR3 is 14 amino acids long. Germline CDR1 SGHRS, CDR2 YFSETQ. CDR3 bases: TGCGCCAGTACCTCCACAGGGGCCCAAGAGACCCAGTACTTC. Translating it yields CASTSTGAQETQYF.

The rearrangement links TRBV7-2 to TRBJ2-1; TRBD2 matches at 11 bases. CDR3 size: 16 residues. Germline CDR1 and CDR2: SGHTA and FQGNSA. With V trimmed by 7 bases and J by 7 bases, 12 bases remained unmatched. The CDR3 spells CASTFSVAGGLNEQFF. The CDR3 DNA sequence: TGTGCCAGCACCTTCTCGGTAGCGGGGGGGCTGAATGAGCAGTTCTTC.